The 3 T cell receptor beta chains presented below share a single source sample, sequenced in a study of T cells in Graves' hyperthyroidism and ophthalmopathy. The source material, RNA transcripts, was used to amplify TCR beta CDR3 regions. HTBI primers were the set used in a first-round RT-PCR of the TCR CDR3. Each CDR3 protein gets one entry after TCRdb re-called the multiplex PCR reads with MiXCR. The table shows around 700,000 distinct CDR3 sequences, with roughly 20% occurring only once. The sequencing input was blood. The receptors shown here come from a woman aged 45-65 years with Graves' hyperthyroidism that later progressed to Graves' ophthalmopathy.

The chain recombines TRBV19 with TRBJ1-5; D ambiguous. V was cut by 9 bases and J by 0 bases, with 12 bases left in between. Germline V CDR1 and CDR2: LNHDA, SQIVND (reference sequence). This CDR3 has 14 amino acids. CDR3 DNA: TGTGCCAGCGAAGACGGATTTAGCAATCAGCCCCAGCATTTT. Translating gives CASEDGFSNQPQHF.

This clonotype appeared a few times. V gene TRBV6-1 combines with J gene TRBJ2-7, with a possible D match to TRBD1 (5 bases). The CDR3 runs 16 residues. The germline gives CDR1 MNHNS, CDR2 SASEGT. The germline V and J ends were trimmed by 6 bases and 0 bases, with 18 bases remaining between them. The chain's CDR3 is CASSPVDSARSYEQYF. DNA for the CDR3: TGTGCCAGCAGCCCAGTCGACAGTGCACGCTCCTACGAGCAGTACTTC.

In this sample, this clonotype turned up many times. The chain is built from TRBV6-1 and TRBJ1-1; 8 nucleotides line up with TRBD1. V lost 7 bases to trimming and J lost 0 bases; unmatched junction nucleotides: 7. CDR3 length: 15 residues. Germline lookup yields CDR1 MNHNS and CDR2 SASEGT. The CDR3 DNA follows: TGTGCCAGCATCGATCGACAGGGGATGAACACTGAAGCTTTCTTT. It translates to CASIDRQGMNTEAFF.